The clone carrying this T cell receptor (beta chain) showed up just a few times. A single record per CDR3 protein comes from TCRdb applying MiXCR to the RT-PCR reads. The repertoire consists of about 680,000 distinct CDR3 sequences, with 12% to 15% occurring once and the leading ten covering 3.6%. This CDR3 region has 14 residues. The germline V gene encodes CDR1 SGHRS and CDR2 YFSETQ. Between the trimmed V and J ends, which lost 0 bases and 4 bases, there was a span of 10 bases. This chain joins TRBV5-1 and TRBJ1-1; D call uncertain. The TCR was taken from a female donor in good health, serving as a healthy control. The sample taken for sequencing was memory CD4+ T cells from blood. The CDR3: CASSLAQEGTEAFF. The CDR3, as DNA: TGCGCCAGCAGCTTGGCCCAGGAGGGCACTGAAGCTTTCTTT.